The clone carrying this T cell receptor beta chain was picked up one time. Each and every patient relapsed after autologous stem cell transplantation, and patients got differing brentuximab vedotin exposure. This sample was included in a study of PD-1 blockade in classical Hodgkin lymphoma. V lost 5 bases to trimming and J lost 3 bases; unmatched junction nucleotides: 6. CDR3 length equals 14 residues. Germline CDR1 and CDR2: MNHEY and SVGAGI. The method was immunoSEQ multiplex PCR; TCRdb's version includes in-frame clones alone and lacks a portion of them. The profile shows some 15,000 clones, approximately 88% of them singletons.

Sequenced here: peripheral blood mononuclear cells (PBMCs), sampled before the second cycle of nivolumab. This receptor was identified in a human donor with classical Hodgkin lymphoma. The rearrangement links TRBV6-5 to TRBJ1-1; 7 bases are shared with TRBD1. CDR3: CASSSPGQHTEAFF. In DNA form, the CDR3 reads TGTGCCAGCAGTAGTCCGGGACAGCACACTGAAGCTTTCTTT.